This paragraph covers one T cell receptor beta chain sequence. This clone has just a few counts. Its antigen is unknown. Qualities for individual bases were not recorded, and no much larger clone is one base off. Libraries came from the immunoSEQ multiplex PCR assay. For the multiplex PCR, a mixture combining 60 forward primers for TCR Vbeta segments and 13 reverse primers for TCR Jbeta segments was used. The CDR3 region of rearranged TCR beta genes was amplified from genomic DNA with a multiplex PCR assay. The Illumina HiSeq System was used to sequence the amplified TCR beta libraries as 87-base-pair reads. As for the authors' bioinformatics: Across the 500 to 700 repertoires, a later analysis counted roughly 77 million unique TCR beta chains, 8.5 million to 12 million of which were shared by at least two donors. Raw reads were error-corrected and collapsed into unique sequences by a nearest-neighbor algorithm in which closely related sequences were merged to remove PCR and sequencing errors. Alignment of CDR3 sequences to IMGT reference sequences was used to assign V, D and J gene segments. For a sequence to be retained, at least a six-nucleotide match to both a V gene segment and a J gene segment was required. A rearrangement was called productive if the CDR3 had no stop codons and remained in frame with V and J, and every other rearrangement was called non-productive. Following IMGT convention, CDR3 was defined as the stretch from the second conserved V-encoded cysteine to the conserved J-encoded phenylalanine. The earlier analysis of more than 450 of the donors excluded sequences that lacked an unambiguous match to a single V gene segment. An earlier analysis of 587 of the donors called V segments functional above 56.7% productive rearrangements and segregating when the between-donor standard deviation exceeded 5%. A statistical classification framework was built to diagnose cytomegalovirus status from the catalog of TCR beta chain sequences. In a later analysis, V and J genes were assigned by comparing TCR nucleotide sequences against IMGT/GENE-DB human TR gene sequences. The TCRdist pipeline was used in a later analysis to assign CDR3 sequences and most-parsimonious VDJ recombination scenarios. In a later analysis, every TCR beta chain was defined by the combination of its CDR3 amino acid sequence and its V-gene family, and reads without a unique V-gene family were dropped. As a way to deal with suspected cross-contamination and a sequencing artifact, a later analysis dropped 450 to 700 nucleotide sequences that were highly shared and had low generation probability. In a later analysis, a clonal expansion index for each public chain was calculated from normalized within-repertoire ranks of inferred template counts. Generation probabilities in a later analysis came from a VDJ recombination model fitted to out-of-frame rearrangements, and those results were checked against IGoR. Hypergeometric tests were used in a later analysis to score TCR-TCR, TCR-HLA and TCR-CMV co-occurrence, with a repertoire-size bias correction applied to the TCR pairs. A later analysis estimated false discovery rates by permuting HLA or CMV assignments 20 times. A later analysis grouped co-occurring TCRs with DBSCAN, adding TCRdist sequence similarity when clustering within HLA-allele-positive subsets. Repertoires with fewer than 30,000 or more than 120,000 public chains, plus five repertoires with anomalous nucleotide sharing, were excluded from co-occurrence clustering. The immuneACCESS repertoire file appears here via TCRdb, limited to in-frame rearrangements. These files lack a portion of the clones; in checked studies, under half of the deficit traces to unresolved V genes, and the cause of the others is not known. V and J calls and clone size follow that table, whereas D and trimming were derived from the DNA. The sample table lists nearly 200,000 clones, around 86% of them with a count of one. Jointly, the top ten make up 1.3% of the sample.

The cohort was made up of 500 to 850 healthy bone marrow donors. At the time of sampling, all cohort members were nominally healthy, though unrecorded immune exposures were likely present. The donor tested CMV seronegative, placing the donor among the 352 seronegative members of the cohort. Each donor provided a peripheral blood sample, and peripheral blood mononuclear cells were used for TCR beta sequencing. Genomic DNA was extracted from the blood cell samples with the Qiagen DNeasy Blood Extraction Kit. The data are from a study of cytomegalovirus exposure and HLA in healthy donors (dated by TCRdb to 2015 to 2018). In terms of the full investigation: According to an earlier analysis of a few hundred of the donors, about 180 million T cells yielded some 110 million unique TCR beta sequences and more than 250 Gb of sequence data. Every discovery cohort repertoire had been produced on one sequencing platform. In a later genetic analysis, genome-wide SNP genotypes for about three fifths of the roughly 670 donors were used, and that subset was treated as a discovery cohort. In the later analysis, no new phenotypic data were used to find candidate immune exposures; instead, reliance was placed on TCR beta sequences and their occurrence across donors. HLA typing included class I and class II loci at four-digit resolution. The aim of the study was to test whether cataloging public T cell receptors could identify signatures of past pathogen exposure. Roughly 300 gigabases of sequencing data and 91 million or so unique TCR sequences made up an early release that covered several hundred HLA-typed donors. High-throughput TCR immunosequencing, statistical association of individual TCRs with disease status, and machine learning were combined to predict cytomegalovirus infection status. Along with the approximately 670-subject first cohort, a separate validation cohort of 120 different subjects was used. Across about 370 genotyped donors of the cohort, an average of roughly 230,000 unique TCR beta nucleotide sequences per donor were sequenced, and approximately 17% of those sequences were non-productive. Of the 350 to 450 genotyped donors, roughly 80% fell in the genetic ancestry cluster associated with self-reported Caucasian donors. An earlier analysis of several hundred of the donors applied high-throughput TCR beta sequencing to assess whether each TCR beta V gene segment acted as functional or pseudogenic. Donor age, sex, ethnicity and CMV serostatus were compiled together with the repertoire data. Typing coverage varied by locus: roughly 620-640 donors for A, B, C, DRB1 and DQB1; 522 for DQA1; about 590 for DPA1; approximately 490 for DPB1. Five DR-DQ haplotypes were treated as single units for association and clustering because of strong linkage in the cohort. A later analysis re-examined previously published TCR beta repertoires from just over 650 donors and added high-resolution HLA genotyping to investigate patterns of TCR occurrence. The study used immunosequencing to profile the T cell repertoires of 600 to 850 subjects and linked those repertoires to cytomegalovirus serostatus.

What the authors observed across the whole study: In a later analysis, the rate of TCR association differed among HLA loci, with DRB1 alleles having the most associated TCRs and HLA-C alleles having the fewest. A later genetic analysis reported fewer N-insertions in productive TCRs among donors in an Asian-associated ancestry cluster than the roughly 700-donor mean. The classifier was reported to diagnose cytomegalovirus status with high specificity and sensitivity in both the original cohort and the validation cohort. Linkage disequilibrium might explain the correlated functional status among segregating V segments, but an unknown experimental factor could not be excluded. A few of the identified cytomegalovirus-associated TCR beta chains were confirmed in vitro to be specific for cytomegalovirus antigens. According to a later analysis, most CMV-associated TCR beta chains appeared to be HLA-restricted, and the HLA associations seemed to be driven largely by CMV exposure. In an earlier analysis of 587 of the donors, most TCR beta V segments were observed in productive rearrangements about 87% or about 30% of the time, broadly matching IMGT annotations. Specific HLA alleles were associated with over 15,000 TCR beta sequences at a false discovery rate of 0.05 in a later analysis. Because HLA typing was missing for some donors at each locus, association tests included only the typed subset. The cohort was sequenced for TCR beta chains only, and without alpha or paired-chain data the features that could be detected were limited. For the cohort, immune exposure information was limited to CMV serostatus. A group of highly shared sequence variants was considered likely to be a technical artifact of the sequencing pipeline. In a later genetic analysis, a missense DCLRE1C variant was associated with V-gene and J-gene trimming of TCR beta chains, and the association was replicated in an independent cohort. Most TCR sequences were observed very rarely across donors, whereas some public TCRs were present in many individuals. Several of the top co-occurrence clusters appeared to be linked to parvovirus B19, influenza, CMV and Epstein-Barr virus, according to a later analysis. Sequencing depth was assumed to be roughly uniform across donors in the presence/absence analyses, though that assumption may not hold. A further reported finding was that TCR beta sequences accurately predicted the HLA-A and HLA-B alleles for most subjects in the first cohort. A total of fewer than 200 TCR beta chains were listed by the study as associated with cytomegalovirus. Roughly 17 rarely observed V segments, including chromosome 9 orphons, were excluded from the earlier analysis of a few hundred of the donors because counts were too low. Assigning TCR associations to individual alleles was difficult when HLA alleles, especially DR and DQ, strongly co-occurred. Compared with equally common non-associated chains, HLA-associated TCR beta chains in a later analysis were more clonally expanded and had lower generation probabilities. According to the authors, the approach could potentially be generalized to other disease states and immunological phenotypes.

The sequenced material came from PBMCs. This sequence originates from a man aged 30 to 45 in good health and CMV-seronegative.

The bases are TGTGCCAGCAGCCAAGGGCCCAGAGGCGGCTACACCTTC. Translation gives CASSQGPRGGYTF. The chain is made from TRBV14 and TRBJ1-2; no D gene call is confident. Reading the germline V gene gives CDR1 SGHDN and CDR2 FVKESK. The cysteine opens and the phenylalanine closes a CDR3 of 13 amino acids. The DNA shown is the 39-base CDR3, in frame from base 1. V gives up 1 base and J gives up 8 bases, and the segment between their germline ends measures 11 bases. Beyond the CDR3, the reference TRBV14 and TRBJ1-2 genes provide the residues; the full variable domain reads: EAGVTQFPSHSVIEKGQTVTLRCDPISGHDNLYWYRRVMGKEIKFLLHFVKESKQDESGMPNNRFLAERTGGTYSTLKVQPAELEDSGVYFCASSQGPRGGYTFGSGTRLTVV.